The T cell receptor beta chain under discussion was sequenced for a study of metastatic and nonmetastatic thyroid tumors (dated by TCRdb to between 2020 and 2021). Looking at the study overall: For patients with malignant and with benign thyroid disease, the researchers compared repertoires between peripheral blood samples and tumor or nodule tissue samples. Summary of the overall study and its limitations: In both blood and tumor samples, malignant tumors were reported to have significantly higher TCR beta diversity than benign nodules.

No treatment had been received by any patient before thyroid surgery. Using T-cell receptor beta sequencing, the study looked back at clinical samples from patients collected from the early 2010s to the late 2010s. The library came from PCR. The instrument was an Illumina HiSeq 4000. The TCR beta-chain CDR3 region of each patient was profiled by high-throughput sequencing. Concerning the study's data processing: CDR3 differences across clinicopathological groups were used to build a classifier for discriminating distant-metastatic papillary thyroid cancer patients. Repertoire diversity was assessed with the Shannon index, and tumor-blood repertoire similarity with the Morisita-Horn index. In-frame beta chains were kept once TCRdb had trimmed the public reads at Q25 with fastp and called clones with MiXCR. TCRdb, rather than the study authors, made the V and J calls. Across this sample there are almost 70,000 clones, with 14% seen only once. Of the sample, over 6.5% falls within the top ten clones.

This clone was counted many times. Its antigen is unknown. The record has no base qualities; no much larger clone is one base away. Sequencing input: blood. This receptor was identified in a male donor with papillary thyroid cancer or a benign thyroid nodule (not recorded which). Some clones in this sample may be carry-over from other donors' samples.

The nucleotide sequence is given as TGCAGTGCTAGCGACCACACAGATACGCAGTATTTT. Its translation reads: CSASDHTDTQYF. Here the chain combines TRBV20-1 and TRBJ2-3; the D gene is unclear. The germline V gene (reference sequence) gives CDR1 as DFQATT and CDR2 as SNEGSKA. V gives up 3 bases and J gives up 2 bases, and the segment between their germline ends measures 6 bases. The cysteine opens and the phenylalanine closes a CDR3 of 12 amino acids. Just the 36-base CDR3 DNA is kept, in frame starting at base 1.